These 25 T cell receptor beta chains were all obtained from the same sample, sequenced in a study of T cell clonotyping in hematopoietic cell transplantation. Produced via immunoSEQ multiplex PCR; TCRdb's table is partial and in-frame only. The table includes about 5,700 clones, roughly nine tenths detected once. The material was peripheral blood mononuclear cells, obtained 100 days after allogeneic stem cell transplant. The receptors were gathered from a female patient aged 50-59 years who had an allogeneic stem cell transplant from an unrelated donor, so T cells may come from the graft donor. Some clones in this sample may be carry-over from other donors' samples.

The V gene is TRBV5-4, the J gene TRBJ2-1, with D perhaps matching TRBD1 (5 bases). CDR3 size: 13 residues. Germline CDR1 and CDR2: SGHNT and YYREEE (reference sequence). V gave up 1 base and J gave up 5 bases, with 7 bases separating them. The CDR3 sequence is CASSLSGNNEQFF. The CDR3 bases are TGTGCCAGCAGCTTGTCAGGGAACAATGAGCAGTTCTTC.

The chain links TRBV11-3 to TRBJ1-1, with TRBD1 as a possible D gene (6 bases). The CDR3 runs 19 residues. The germline V gene has CDR1 SGHNT and CDR2 YENEEA. Trimming left V 5 bases short and J 1 base short, with 26 bases between. The CDR3 nucleotides are TGTGCCAGCAGCCATATTCCGTGGGGGGGGCACGAGGAGAACACTGAAGCTTTCTTT. Residues: CASSHIPWGGHEENTEAFF.

The V gene is TRBV30, the J gene TRBJ2-5, with 7 bases matching TRBD1. Unmatched junction bases numbered 5, after V lost 0 bases and J lost 4 bases. Germline V gene sequence: CDR1 GTSNPN, CDR2 SVGIG (reference sequence). The CDR3 runs to 14 residues. This CDR3 reads CAWSVQGGLETQYF. CDR3 in DNA: TGTGCCTGGAGTGTACAAGGGGGCCTAGAGACCCAGTACTTC.

A few counts support this clone. The V and J genes are TRBV6-5 and TRBJ1-4; D remains unclear. Trimming took off 6 bases at V and 7 bases at J, with 15 bases between the two ends. Germline V gene sequence: CDR1 MNHEY, CDR2 SVGAGI. This CDR3 spans 14 amino acids. This chain's CDR3 is CASSPSGVSEKLFF. CDR3 nucleotide sequence: TGTGCCAGCAGCCCCAGCGGGGTTAGTGAAAAACTGTTTTTT.

The CDR3 here is CASSPGVGAYNEQFF. CDR3 DNA: TGTGCCAGCTCACCCGGGGTGGGGGCCTACAATGAGCAGTTCTTC. The V and J genes are TRBV18 and TRBJ2-1; the D gene could be TRBD1 or TRBD2 (5 bases each). V dropped 3 bases and J dropped 2 bases, with 11 bases sitting between them. Germline CDR1 is KGHSH and CDR2 is LQKENI. The CDR3 spans 15 residues.

DNA of the CDR3: TGTGCCAGCCGCCGCTACGGGAGTCAGGCTGAAGCTTTCTTT. Encoded protein: CASRRYGSQAEAFF. The chain links TRBV6-5 to TRBJ1-1; D remains unclear. Germline V CDR1 and CDR2: MNHEY, SVGAGI. This CDR3 is 14 amino acids long. Trimming cost V 8 bases and J 6 bases, with 19 bases left between them.

The chain carries TRBV7-9 and TRBJ2-1; possibly TRBD1 for D (5 bases). The length of the CDR3 is 16 residues. CDR1 is SEHNR and CDR2 is FQNEAQ in the germline V gene (reference sequence). V lost 3 bases and J lost 9, with 21 bases in between. DNA of the CDR3: TGTGCCAGCAGCTTTGAGGTCGGCAGGGATGTGGGTGAGCAGTTCTTC. Its translation is CASSFEVGRDVGEQFF. Full variable domain (rest looked up from reference TRBV7-9 and TRBJ2-1): DTGVSQNPRHKITKRGQNVTFRCDPISEHNRLYWYRQTLGQGPEFLTYFQNEAQLEKSRLLSDRFSAERPKGSFSTLEIQRTEQGDSAMYLCASSFEVGRDVGEQFFGPGTRLTVL.

The V and J genes are TRBV5-1 and TRBJ2-2, with a tentative D call TRBD1 (6 bases). There are 17 residues in the CDR3. Trimming took off 2 bases at V and 5 bases at J, with 19 bases between the two ends. Looked up from germline, CDR1 is SGHRS and CDR2 is YFSETQ. In nucleotides, the CDR3 is TGCGCCAGCAGCTTTGGACAGTCTCTTAGAGTAACCGGGGAGCTGTTTTTT. Translated, it gives CASSFGQSLRVTGELFF.

This sequence joins TRBV19 and TRBJ2-2, with 8 bases identical to TRBD1. V was pared by 10 bases and J by 3 bases, with 10 bases of the junction left unmatched. The germline gives CDR1 LNHDA, CDR2 SQIVND (reference sequence). CDR3 length equals 15 residues. The chain's CDR3 is CATQLPGQDTGELFF. The CDR3 coding sequence is TGTGCCACTCAACTTCCGGGACAGGACACCGGGGAGCTGTTTTTT.

The gene calls are TRBV30 and TRBJ1-2; the match to TRBD1 covers 7 bases. CDR1 and CDR2 from the germline V gene are GTSNPN and SVGIG (reference sequence). CDR3 size: 16 residues. V was pared by 4 bases and J by 0 bases, with 11 bases of the junction left unmatched. CDR3 nucleotides: TGTGCCTGGACCCCCCGGACAGGATACACTAACTATGGCTACACCTTC. Translating it yields CAWTPRTGYTNYGYTF. Drawing the rest from reference TRBV30 and TRBJ1-2, the complete variable domain is SQTIHQWPATLVQPVGSPLSLECTVEGTSNPNLYWYRQAAGRGLQLLFYSVGIGQISSEVPQNLSASRPQDRQFILSSKKLLLSDSGFYLCAWTPRTGYTNYGYTFGSGTRLTVV.

By sample share, this clone is medium-sized. The chain joins TRBV14 to TRBJ1-1; no clear D. The CDR3 contains 13 residues. Trimming cost V 4 bases and J 6 bases, with 12 bases left between them. The germline V gene has CDR1 SGHDN and CDR2 FVKESK. The chain's CDR3 is CASSPILGAEAFF. The CDR3, as DNA: TGTGCCAGCAGCCCAATCCTAGGCGCTGAAGCTTTCTTT. Full variable domain (remainder filled in from reference TRBV14 and TRBJ1-1): EAGVTQFPSHSVIEKGQTVTLRCDPISGHDNLYWYRRVMGKEIKFLLHFVKESKQDESGMPNNRFLAERTGGTYSTLKVQPAELEDSGVYFCASSPILGAEAFFGQGTRLTVV.

This rearrangement joins TRBV19 to TRBJ1-2; D remains ambiguous. The CDR3 runs 14 residues. V was trimmed by 8 bases and J by 6 bases, leaving 19 bases between them. CDR1 and CDR2 (germline): LNHDA, SQIVND (reference sequence). Written as DNA, the CDR3 is TGTGCCAGTGCGCAACAATCTACAGCGGATGGCTACACCTTC. It yields the protein CASAQQSTADGYTF. Together with reference TRBV19 and TRBJ1-2, the CDR3 gives the full variable domain: DGGITQSPKYLFRKEGQNVTLSCEQNLNHDAMYWYRQDPGQGLRLIYYSQIVNDFQKGDIAEGYSVSREKKESFPLTVTSAQKNPTAFYLCASAQQSTADGYTFGSGTRLTVV.

There are a few counts of this clone. The chain combines TRBV6-4 with TRBJ2-2; 8 positions agree with TRBD2. Germline V CDR1 and CDR2: MRHNA, SNTAGT. CDR3 size: 14 residues. With 4 bases clipped from V and 3 bases from J, the junction kept 1 base outside the gene matches. The CDR3 bases are TGTGCCAGCAGTGCGGGGGGGGACACCGGGGAGCTGTTTTTT. Encoded protein: CASSAGGDTGELFF.

This chain joins TRBV2 and TRBJ2-7; no clear D gene. Trimming removed 6 bases from V and 2 bases from J, with 8 bases in between. Germline values: CDR1 SNHLY, CDR2 FYNNEI. The length of the CDR3 is 12 residues. The CDR3 spells CASRSGAYEQYF. DNA for the CDR3: TGTGCCAGCAGGTCTGGGGCCTACGAGCAGTACTTC.

V and J are TRBV9 and TRBJ1-6; D is possibly TRBD1 (6 bases). V gave up 5 bases and J gave up 14 bases, with 20 bases separating them. This CDR3 region has 14 residues. CDR1 is SGDLS, CDR2 YYNGEE, per germline. The CDR3 DNA is TGTGCCAGCAGTGAGGATCCGGGGGCTCGGTCCCTCCACTTT. It codes for CASSEDPGARSLHF.

V and J are TRBV2 and TRBJ1-2; perhaps TRBD1 as D (6 bases). Germline V gene data show CDR1 as SNHLY and CDR2 as FYNNEI. V lost 6 bases and J 6 bases, leaving 14 bases between the germline ends. The length of the CDR3 is 13 residues. CDR3 amino acids: CASRTGLSDGYTF. The CDR3 DNA is TGTGCCAGCAGGACAGGACTATCGGATGGCTACACCTTC.

The rearrangement links TRBV11-2 to TRBJ1-2; D may be TRBD1 (6 bases). The V end was cut by 4 bases, the J end by 8 bases, with 20 bases between. There are 15 residues in the CDR3. The germline V gene has CDR1 SGHAT and CDR2 FQNNGV. The CDR3: CASSSPRGGRGGYTF. The CDR3 nucleotides read TGTGCCAGCAGCTCCCCCCGGGGGGGCCGCGGAGGCTACACCTTC.

The chain couples TRBV6-6 to TRBJ1-6; TRBD1 is a possible D gene (5 bases). This CDR3 is 13 amino acids long. The V gene lost 4 bases and the J gene lost 10 bases, with 11 bases spanning the gap. CDR1 and CDR2 from the germline V gene are MNHNY and SVGAGI (reference sequence). The CDR3 protein is CASSSGPGSPLHF. The CDR3 DNA sequence: TGTGCCAGCAGTTCAGGGCCGGGATCACCCCTCCACTTT.

This chain links TRBV30 with TRBJ2-3; D is undetermined. The V gene's germline CDR1 is GTSNPN and CDR2 SVGIG (reference sequence). This CDR3 comprises 12 residues. Deletions cut 1 base from V and 8 bases from J, with 10 bases between. The CDR3 is CAWSARVSTQYF. The DNA for the CDR3 is TGTGCCTGGAGTGCCCGGGTCAGTACGCAGTATTTT.

The chain is built from TRBV6-5 and TRBJ2-1; D might be TRBD1 (6 bases). V shed 5 bases and J shed 6 bases, with 14 bases lying between them. CDR1 and CDR2 (germline): MNHEY, SVGAGI. The CDR3 consists of 14 residues. CDR3 in amino acids: CASSRVRTANEQFF. In DNA form, the CDR3 reads TGTGCCAGCAGTAGGGTGAGGACAGCCAATGAGCAGTTCTTC.

V usage is TRBV29-1 and J usage is TRBJ2-4, with 14 bases lining up with TRBD2. CDR1 is SQVTM and CDR2 is ANQGSEA in the germline V gene. The CDR3 runs to 14 residues. V lost 6 bases, J lost 7 bases, and 5 bases stayed unmatched. CDR3 sequence: CSVDGTSGGNIQYF. The CDR3 DNA reads as TGCAGCGTCGACGGGACTAGCGGGGGTAACATTCAGTACTTC.

This clone showed up just a few times. V gene TRBV4-3 combines with J gene TRBJ2-5; 10 nucleotides match TRBD2. The V and J ends lost 0 bases and 3 bases, in that order; junction bases with no gene match: 4. The germline gives CDR1 LGHNA, CDR2 YSLEER. This CDR3 spans 16 amino acids. The CDR3 DNA sequence: TGCGCCAGCAGCCAAGAGAGTCTAGCGGGGGAAGAGACCCAGTACTTC. It translates to CASSQESLAGEETQYF.

The chain couples TRBV5-4 to TRBJ1-4; D unclear. Trimming shortened V by 1 base and J by 0 bases, and 7 bases separated the two germline ends. Germline V gene sequence: CDR1 SGHNT, CDR2 YYREEE (reference sequence). CDR3 length equals 15 residues. CDR3 sequence (DNA): TGTGCCAGCAGCTTGACGGATGCAACTAATGAAAAACTGTTTTTT. Protein: CASSLTDATNEKLFF.

J is TRBJ2-3 and V is TRBV14; tentative D call: TRBD1 (6 bases). Germline assignment: CDR1 SGHDN and CDR2 FVKESK. This CDR3 contains 14 residues. Trimming took off 0 bases at V and 7 bases at J, with 11 bases between the two ends. For the CDR3, the DNA is TGTGCCAGCAGCCAAGATCTGGGGGCGAATACGCAGTATTTT. The encoded protein is CASSQDLGANTQYF.

The V and J genes are TRBV7-9 and TRBJ2-3, with D hard to call. This CDR3 comprises 12 residues. Looked up from germline, CDR1 is SEHNR and CDR2 is FQNEAQ (reference sequence). V lost 3 bases and J lost 4, with 5 bases in between. CDR3 in amino acids: CASSFGPDTQYF. In nucleotides, the CDR3 is TGTGCCAGCAGCTTTGGGCCAGATACGCAGTATTTT.